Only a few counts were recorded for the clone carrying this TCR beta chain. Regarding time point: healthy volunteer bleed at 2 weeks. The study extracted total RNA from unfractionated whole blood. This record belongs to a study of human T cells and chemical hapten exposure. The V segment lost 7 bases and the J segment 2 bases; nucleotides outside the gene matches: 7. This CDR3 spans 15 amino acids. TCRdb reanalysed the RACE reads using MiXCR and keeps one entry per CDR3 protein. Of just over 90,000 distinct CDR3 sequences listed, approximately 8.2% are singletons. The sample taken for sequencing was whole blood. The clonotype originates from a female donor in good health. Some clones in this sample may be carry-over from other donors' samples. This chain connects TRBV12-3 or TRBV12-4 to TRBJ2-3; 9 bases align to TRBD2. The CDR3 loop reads CASTLPGLATDTQYF. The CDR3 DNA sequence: TGTGCCAGCACCCTCCCGGGACTAGCCACAGATACGCAGTATTTT.